A selection of T cell receptor beta chains follows, all from one sample in a study of early T cells in non-severe SARS-CoV-2 infection. TCRdb independently ran MiXCR on the 5' RACE reads; one entry per CDR3 protein. The sample contains 60,000 or so distinct CDR3 sequences, 8% to 13% of which appear only once. The source material was whole blood. The receptors originated from an adult who was a healthcare worker with PCR-confirmed SARS-CoV-2 infection or an uninfected control (not recorded which). Both conserved end residues are part of each CDR3. D genes are given only for firm matches. Only part of the rows carry a size: once, few, many, or a class if the clone is expanded.

>TRBD1|TRBV7-9|.|TRBJ1-1
TGCGCCAGCAGCTTAAGACAGGGGGCGCGTCTTATCACTGAAGCTTTCTTT
CASSLRQGARLITEAFF
>.|TRBV4-1|many|TRBJ1-4
TGCGCCAGCAGCCAAGAAGGTAGAGGGGCAAGTGAAAAACTGTTTTTT
CASSQEGRGASEKLFF
>TRBD1|TRBV20-1|many|TRBJ1-5
TGCAGTGCTATGGGCGGGACAGGGATGAGCAATCAGCCCCAGCATTTT
CSAMGGTGMSNQPQHF
>.|TRBV29-1|.|TRBJ2-3
TGCAGCGTTGAAGATCCCCTTCAACGGGGTACGCAGTATTTT
CSVEDPLQRGTQYF
>.|TRBV7-2|many|TRBJ1-2
TGTGCCAGCAGCTCGGGTAATCGTGATGGCTACACCTTC
CASSSGNRDGYTF
>TRBD2|TRBV20-1|.|TRBJ2-1
TGCAGTGCAATTACTAGCGGGAGTACCAATGAGCAGTTCTTC
CSAITSGSTNEQFF
>.|TRBV9|many|TRBJ2-7
TGTGCCAGCAGCGTAGAAACATACTCCTACGAGCAGTACTTC
CASSVETYSYEQYF
>.|TRBV12-3/TRBV12-4|many|TRBJ1-3
TGTGCCAGCAGTCCTACGCCTGGAAACACCATATATTTT
CASSPTPGNTIYF
>.|TRBV2|many|TRBJ1-1
TGTGCCAGCACAGGTCTAAGTTTCCTTGAAGCTTTCTTT
CASTGLSFLEAFF
>.|TRBV29-1|few|TRBJ2-5
TGCAGCGTTGCCGGGAGAGCTCGTGAGACCCAGTACTTC
CSVAGRARETQYF
>.|TRBV7-2|.|TRBJ2-3
TGTGCCAGCAGCCCACGACCCACAGATACGCAGTATTTT
CASSPRPTDTQYF
>.|TRBV6-6|.|TRBJ1-4
TGTGCCAGCTCAGACGGTGCAACTAATGAAAAACTGTTTTTT
CASSDGATNEKLFF
>.|TRBV9|many|TRBJ2-7
TGTGCCAGCGGGTCCACGTCCTACGAGCAGTACTTC
CASGSTSYEQYF
>.|TRBV11-3|.|TRBJ2-6
TGTGCCAGCAGCTTAGATTTCTCAGGGGCTGGGGCCAACGTCCTGACTTTC
CASSLDFSGAGANVLTF
>.|TRBV18|few|TRBJ2-7
TGTGCCAGCTCACCGGCGTCGAGTTTAAGCTCCTACGAGCAGTACTTC
CASSPASSLSSYEQYF
>TRBD2|TRBV11-2|few|TRBJ2-1
TGTGCCAGCAGACAACCGACGGGAGGGCCCTACAATGAGCAGTTCTTC
CASRQPTGGPYNEQFF
>.|TRBV7-9|.|TRBJ1-1
TGTGCCAGCACAATTGGGACATCGAACACTGAAGCTTTCTTT
CASTIGTSNTEAFF
>.|TRBV28|many|TRBJ2-1
TGTGCCAGCAGTTCCCCGGCTAGCGTGGATGAGCAGTTCTTC
CASSSPASVDEQFF
>.|TRBV4-1|.|TRBJ2-7
TGCGCCAGCAGCCAAGGAATAGGTTTCTCGGACTCCAACTACGAGCAGTACTTC
CASSQGIGFSDSNYEQYF
>.|TRBV12-3/TRBV12-4|many|TRBJ1-5
TGTGCCAGCAGTTCGCTACAACTTCAGCCCCAGCATTTT
CASSSLQLQPQHF
>TRBD1|TRBV7-2|many|TRBJ1-5
TGTGCCAGCAGCTTAAACAGGGGAGGACAGCCCCAGCATTTT
CASSLNRGGQPQHF
>.|TRBV19|.|TRBJ1-2
TGTGCCAGTAAAAAGGGTCCCTATGGCTACACCTTC
CASKKGPYGYTF
>.|TRBV14|few|TRBJ1-1
TGTGCCAGCAGATACAGCCACTCGAACACTGAAGCTTTCTTT
CASRYSHSNTEAFF
>.|TRBV6-6|few|TRBJ2-1
TGTGCCAGCAGTTCCCTTTTCTACAATGAGCAGTTCTTC
CASSSLFYNEQFF
>.|TRBV7-8|many|TRBJ1-1
TGTGCCAGCAGCAAGCGGGCTACTGAAGCTTTCTTT
CASSKRATEAFF
>.|TRBV20-1|.|TRBJ1-5
TGCAGTGCTAGATCGGGAAAAGAGATCTCCCGCAATCAGCCCCAGCATTTT
CSARSGKEISRNQPQHF
>TRBD2|TRBV7-9|.|TRBJ2-2
TGTGCCAGCACCCGCGGGATAGCGGGAGTTGACACCGGGGAGCTGTTTTTT
CASTRGIAGVDTGELFF
>.|TRBV12-3/TRBV12-4|few|TRBJ2-7
TGTGCCAGCAGTTTGGGACCGATATACGAGCAGTACTTC
CASSLGPIYEQYF
>TRBD2|TRBV10-2|few|TRBJ2-5
TGCGCCAGCAGTGAGTCGAAAGGACTAGTCGGAGAGACCCAGTACTTC
CASSESKGLVGETQYF
>.|TRBV29-1|.|TRBJ2-7
TGCAGCGAGCCGACAGGTACGTCCTACGAGCAGTACTTC
CSEPTGTSYEQYF
>.|TRBV7-2|.|TRBJ2-7
TGTGCCAGCACCCCGGGTCTGGGTTACGAGCAGTACTTC
CASTPGLGYEQYF
>.|TRBV2|many|TRBJ1-1
TGTGCCAGCAGCAGCTCTCAGGGGAGGACTGAAGCTTTCTTT
CASSSSQGRTEAFF
>.|TRBV5-1|.|TRBJ2-5
TGCGCCAGCAGCTACGGGTTGGAAACTAGACCGCTTGAGACCCAGTACTTC
CASSYGLETRPLETQYF
>.|TRBV4-2|.|TRBJ2-7
TGTGCCAGCAGCCATTCCGCGGGGGCCGAGCAGTACTTC
CASSHSAGAEQYF
>TRBD1|TRBV4-2|.|TRBJ2-7
TGTGCCAGCAGCCAGGGACAGGATAAGACCTACGAGCAGTACTTC
CASSQGQDKTYEQYF
>.|TRBV12-3/TRBV12-4|many|TRBJ1-2
TGTGCCAGCAGACAATCCCCGGAGGGGATTAGTGGCTACACCTTC
CASRQSPEGISGYTF
>.|TRBV5-4|many|TRBJ2-7
TGTGCCAGCAGCATACCCGGGACGGCGTCCGAGCAGTACTTC
CASSIPGTASEQYF
>TRBD2|TRBV7-6|.|TRBJ2-2
TGTGCCAGCAGCTGGGAACCGGGACTAGCGGGAGTAGCGGAGCTGTTTTTT
CASSWEPGLAGVAELFF
>TRBD1|TRBV27|.|TRBJ2-1
TGTGCCAGCAGTCAAACAGGGGGAACCTACAATGAGCAGTTCTTC
CASSQTGGTYNEQFF
>.|TRBV18|few|TRBJ1-6
TGTGCCAGCTCACCATCGGCAGACTATAATTCACCCCTCCACTTT
CASSPSADYNSPLHF